Below, 3 T cell receptor beta chains from the same sample are listed, as sequenced in a study of PD-L1 blockade in urothelial cancer. Indicated time point: pretreatment peripheral blood. TCRdb keeps only in-frame clones here, not all; method: immunoSEQ multiplex PCR. Counted here are 30,000 to 40,000 clones, roughly 82% occurring once; the ten biggest clones make up almost 7%. Sequenced here: PBMCs, sampled around atezolizumab (anti-PD-L1) treatment. Receptor source: a man aged 60 to 75 with urothelial cancer.

The chain combines TRBV7-2 with TRBJ1-6, with a possible D match to TRBD1 (6 bases). V was cut by 5 bases and J by 10 bases, with 18 bases left in between. Germline V lookup: CDR1 SGHTA, CDR2 FQGNSA. The CDR3 sequence is 15 residues long. The CDR3 bases are TGTGCCAGCAGCCTCCAGGGGCGAGGTTGGTCACCCCTCCACTTT. Translation: CASSLQGRGWSPLHF.

V and J are TRBV5-1 and TRBJ2-4; TRBD1 matches at 7 bases. With V trimmed by 4 bases and J by 2 bases, 3 bases remained unmatched. CDR1 is SGHRS and CDR2 is YFSETQ in the germline V gene. The CDR3 has 14 amino acids. CDR3 in amino acids: CASSPTGTKNIQYF. CDR3 bases: TGCGCCAGCAGCCCGACAGGGACCAAAAACATTCAGTACTTC.

J is TRBJ1-6 and V is TRBV30; no clear D gene. Deletions cut 5 bases from V and 6 bases from J, with 14 bases between. The germline gives CDR1 GTSNPN, CDR2 SVGIG (reference sequence). The CDR3 consists of 14 residues. The CDR3 protein is CAWHVPRSNSPLHF. The CDR3 DNA reads TGTGCCTGGCACGTGCCCCGCAGTAATTCACCCCTCCACTTT.